This T cell receptor beta chain was obtained from a study of blood T cell repertoires in COVID-19. As for the study in general: The analysed material was cDNA or gDNA that came from T cells, B-cell-depleted T cells, or PBMCs.

Original processing notes: Amplifying reference gene primers gave estimates of nucleated cell counts. The method was immunoSEQ multiplex PCR; TCRdb's version includes in-frame clones alone and lacks a portion of them. V and J calls and clone size are copied from that table; D and trimming were computed from the DNA. The repertoire has roughly 200,000 clones, 81% of them found once; the top ten carry approximately 8%. Germline CDR1 and CDR2: SGHTA and FQGNSA. The V and J ends lost 4 bases and 3 bases respectively, with 10 bases between them. CDR3 length equals 14 residues. The V and J genes are TRBV7-2 and TRBJ2-1, with a weak D call TRBD2 (5 bases). This receptor was identified in an elderly woman with acute or convalescent COVID-19. The sequencing sample was made of peripheral blood. CDR3 sequence: CASSSTGDYNEQFF. As DNA, the CDR3 is TGTGCCAGCAGCTCTACCGGGGACTACAATGAGCAGTTCTTC.